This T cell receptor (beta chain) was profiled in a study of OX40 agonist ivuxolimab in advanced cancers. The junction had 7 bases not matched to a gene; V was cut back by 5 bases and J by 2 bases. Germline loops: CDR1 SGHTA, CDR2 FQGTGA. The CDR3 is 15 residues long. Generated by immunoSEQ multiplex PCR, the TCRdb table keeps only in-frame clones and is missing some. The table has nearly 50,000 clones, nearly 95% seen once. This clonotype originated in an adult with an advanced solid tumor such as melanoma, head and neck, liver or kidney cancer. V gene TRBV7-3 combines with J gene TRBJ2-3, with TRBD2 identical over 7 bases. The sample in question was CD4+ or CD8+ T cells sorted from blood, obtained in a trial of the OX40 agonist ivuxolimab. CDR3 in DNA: TGTGCCAGCAGCAGCACGCTAGCGGCCACAGATACGCAGTATTTT. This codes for CASSSTLAATDTQYF.